The 22 T cell receptor beta chains presented below share a single source sample, sequenced in a study of beta chain features in type 1 diabetes. The isolated RNA, all of it, was reverse transcribed, so expressed TCRB transcripts were what got sequenced. Generated by immunoSEQ multiplex PCR, the TCRdb table keeps only in-frame clones and is missing some. In the table there are about 230,000 clones, 9.6% of which are singletons. The material sequenced was naive CD4+ T cells from blood. These receptors were collected from a woman between 18 and 29 years old in good health.

The gene calls are TRBV6-1 and TRBJ2-1, with D perhaps matching TRBD2 (7 bases). Between the trimmed V and J ends, which lost 7 bases and 9 bases, there was a span of 19 bases. The V gene's germline CDR1 is MNHNS and CDR2 SASEGT. CDR3 size: 14 residues. The CDR3 spells CASNEGGRVGEQFF. As DNA, the CDR3 is TGTGCCAGCAATGAGGGGGGGAGGGTCGGTGAGCAGTTCTTC.

The rearrangement uses TRBV30 and TRBJ1-2; D unresolved. This CDR3 is 12 amino acids long. The germline gives CDR1 GTSNPN, CDR2 SVGIG (reference sequence). Trimming stripped 4 bases from V and 4 bases from J, with 10 bases between. The CDR3 sequence: CAWTDSGYGYTF. The DNA for the CDR3 is TGTGCCTGGACGGACTCAGGCTATGGCTACACCTTC.

This clone has a handful of counts. The chain recombines TRBV29-1 with TRBJ2-7, with D tentatively TRBD2 (7 bases). The CDR3 contains 14 residues. Germline V gene data show CDR1 as SQVTM and CDR2 as ANQGSEA. Trimming stripped 4 bases from V and 6 bases from J, with 19 bases between. CDR3 sequence (DNA): TGCAGCGTTGGGGGGGGCTTGACAGCGGGCGAGCAGTACTTC. Translated, it gives CSVGGGLTAGEQYF.

The rearrangement links TRBV11-2 to TRBJ1-1, with TRBD1 matching over 7 bases. Germline loops: CDR1 SGHAT, CDR2 FQNNGV. Trimming removed 0 bases from V and 4 bases from J; junction bases left unmatched: 5. This CDR3 spans 15 amino acids. This chain's CDR3 is CASSLDTGVITEAFF. DNA for the CDR3: TGTGCCAGCAGCTTAGATACAGGGGTTATCACTGAAGCTTTCTTT.

The V call is TRBV6-6, the J call TRBJ1-1; D is ambiguous. The germline CDR1 and CDR2 sequences are MNHNY and SVGAGI (reference sequence). There are 13 residues in the CDR3. Trimming left V 4 bases short and J 1 base short, with 7 bases between. DNA for the CDR3: TGTGCCAGCAGTTCAACGGGGAACACTGAAGCTTTCTTT. This sequence encodes CASSSTGNTEAFF.

The V gene is TRBV9, the J gene TRBJ2-3; no clear D. CDR3 length: 12 amino acids. The germline gives CDR1 SGDLS, CDR2 YYNGEE. V lost 3 bases, J lost 8 bases, and 10 bases lay in between. The CDR3 here is CASSALLSTQYF. Written as DNA, the CDR3 is TGTGCCAGCAGCGCGCTCCTCAGTACGCAGTATTTT. The entire variable domain, with the rest obtained from reference TRBV9 and TRBJ2-3, is as follows: DSGVTQTPKHLITATGQRVTLRCSPRSGDLSVYWYQQSLDQGLQFLIQYYNGEERAKGNILERFSAQQFPDLHSELNLSSLELGDSALYFCASSALLSTQYFGPGTRLTVL.

The V gene is TRBV27, the J gene TRBJ1-5; D might be TRBD1 (5 bases). CDR3 length: 17 amino acids. Germline values: CDR1 MNHEY, CDR2 SMNVEV (reference sequence). Trimming removed 3 bases from V and 0 bases from J, with 15 bases in between. The CDR3 loop reads CASSFLGGGVSNQPQHF. Here the CDR3 DNA reads TGTGCCAGCAGTTTTTTGGGGGGAGGGGTTAGCAATCAGCCCCAGCATTTT.

This clone has only one observation. The genes are TRBV5-6 and TRBJ1-1; the D gene is possibly TRBD1 (5 bases). Trimming removed 1 base from V and 3 bases from J, with 13 bases in between. The CDR3 is 15 amino acids. The germline gives CDR1 SGHDT, CDR2 YYEEEE. CDR3 region: CASSLTGPWDTEAFF. CDR3 coding DNA: TGTGCCAGCAGCTTGACAGGTCCGTGGGACACTGAAGCTTTCTTT.

This clone was found a few times. The rearrangement joins TRBV4-2 to TRBJ1-1; D uncertain. V lost 0 bases and J 9 bases, leaving 11 bases between the germline ends. The length of the CDR3 is 13 residues. Germline CDR1 is LGHNA and CDR2 is YNFKEQ. DNA of the CDR3: TGTGCCAGCAGCCAAGATTTTGCAGACAAAGCTTTCTTT. Translating it yields CASSQDFADKAFF.

The sample holds a few counts of this clone. The V call is TRBV2, the J call TRBJ1-1; D unresolved. V lost 7 bases to trimming and J lost 1 base, with 4 bases between them. Germline CDR1 is SNHLY and CDR2 is FYNNEI. This CDR3 has 11 amino acids. CDR3 DNA: TGTGCCAGCATTCAGAACACTGAAGCTTTCTTT. It is translated as CASIQNTEAFF.

This clone was picked up a small number of times. This chain links TRBV11-1 with TRBJ2-5; D may be TRBD1 (7 bases). Germline V gene lookup returns CDR1 SGHAT and CDR2 FQDESV (reference sequence). This CDR3 is built from 13 residues. The V end was cut by 6 bases, the J end by 5 bases, with 13 bases between. CDR3 residues: CASSTGAGETQYF. CDR3 in DNA: TGTGCCAGCAGTACAGGGGCGGGGGAGACCCAGTACTTC.

This clone has just a few counts. The same CDR3 also results from other DNA sequences found in this sample. The chain links TRBV5-4 to TRBJ2-7; possible D gene TRBD1, 7 bases. The CDR3 totals 14 residues. The germline V gene encodes CDR1 SGHNT and CDR2 YYREEE (reference sequence). V was pared by 0 bases and J by 3 bases, with 10 bases between. CDR3 region: CASSLGQGGYEQYF. The CDR3 bases are TGTGCCAGCAGCTTGGGACAGGGAGGCTACGAGCAGTACTTC.

The table lists this clone with a few counts. The chain employs TRBV28 and TRBJ2-7, with a possible D match to TRBD2 (5 bases). V lost 3 bases and J 4 bases, leaving 13 bases between the germline ends. The CDR3 totals 14 residues. CDR1 is MDHEN, CDR2 SYDVKM, per germline. In nucleotides, the CDR3 is TGTGCCAGCAGTTTGACGGGGAGTACGTACGAGCAGTACTTC. Translated, it gives CASSLTGSTYEQYF.

The table lists this clone with a few counts. The rearrangement links TRBV7-8 to TRBJ1-2; TRBD1 matches at 7 bases. V trimming: 0 bases; J trimming: 3 bases; junction bases outside the gene matches: 7. This CDR3 is 16 amino acids long. Germline-derived CDR1 and CDR2 are SGHVS and FQNEAQ. The CDR3 reads CASSLARPRGDYGYTF. In DNA, the CDR3 is TGTGCCAGCAGCTTAGCCCGACCCAGGGGGGACTATGGCTACACCTTC.

The chain joins TRBV13 to TRBJ2-3; TRBD2 matches at 10 bases. Losses at the gene ends were 6 bases for V and 4 bases for J; bases not matched to a gene: 10. CDR3 length: 16 residues. Germline loops: CDR1 PRHDT, CDR2 FYEKMQ (reference sequence). The CDR3 is CASRSRLAGIPDTQYF. Written as DNA, the CDR3 is TGTGCCAGCAGGTCCCGACTAGCGGGTATACCAGATACGCAGTATTTT.

This clone was counted only a few times. The CDR3 spells CASRPGVNNQPQHF. Here the CDR3 DNA reads TGTGCCAGCAGACCAGGGGTGAACAATCAGCCCCAGCATTTT. The genes are TRBV7-8 and TRBJ1-5; maybe TRBD1 (6 bases). V lost 6 bases, J lost 3 bases, and 12 bases lay in between. In germline, CDR1 is SGHVS, CDR2 FQNEAQ. This CDR3 is 14 amino acids long.

This clone has a handful of counts. The chain links TRBV12-2 to TRBJ1-6; the table's D call, TRBD1, has no DNA check behind it. TRBV12-2 corresponds to a pseudogene. The CDR3 is made up of 16 amino acids. The CDR3 protein is CASRLRRTELNSPLHF. In DNA, the CDR3 is TGTGCAAGTCGCTTAAGAAGGACAGAGCTTAATTCACCCCTCCACTTT.

V and J are TRBV2 and TRBJ1-2, with 9 bases fitting TRBD1. Germline values: CDR1 SNHLY, CDR2 FYNNEI. The CDR3 totals 17 residues. V trimming: 9 bases; J trimming: 2 bases; junction bases outside the gene matches: 16. The CDR3: CASFRHRTGARNYGYTF. In nucleotides, the CDR3 is TGTGCCAGTTTTCGACATAGGACAGGGGCCCGAAACTATGGCTACACCTTC.

This chain joins TRBV6-5 and TRBJ2-1; maybe TRBD2 (5 bases). The CDR3 loop spans 15 amino acids. Germline V gene data show CDR1 as MNHEY and CDR2 as SVGAGI. The V gene lost 6 bases and the J gene lost 10 bases, with 22 bases spanning the gap. The CDR3 bases are TGTGCCAGCAGCTCCCCCCGCGGGCTAGGAAGGGAGCAGTTCTTC. It translates to CASSSPRGLGREQFF.

The chain joins TRBV5-4 to TRBJ2-3, with TRBD2 matching over 12 bases. Per the germline V gene, CDR1 is SGHNT and CDR2 is YYREEE (reference sequence). J was trimmed by 0 bases and V by 3 bases; bases with no gene match: 2. CDR3 length: 16 amino acids. The CDR3 spells CASSSGTSGSTDTQYF. The CDR3 DNA is TGTGCCAGCAGCTCAGGGACTAGCGGGAGCACAGATACGCAGTATTTT.

The rearrangement joins TRBV9 to TRBJ2-5, with 7 bases identical to TRBD1. Germline V gene sequence: CDR1 SGDLS, CDR2 YYNGEE. Trimming at V came to 0 bases and at J to 7 bases, leaving 9 bases not matched to a gene. The CDR3 extends over 15 amino acids. CDR3 DNA: TGTGCCAGCAGCGTAGGAGGGGGCGGAGAGGGGACCCAGTACTTC. Translation gives CASSVGGGGEGTQYF.

This clone was seen a few times. CDR3 bases: TGTGCCAGCAGTTTCCGGGGCACCGGGGAGCTGTTTTTT. This gives the protein CASSFRGTGELFF. The chain joins TRBV27 to TRBJ2-2; tentatively, D is TRBD2 (5 bases). Trimming left V 3 bases short and J 4 bases short, with 6 bases between. This CDR3 region has 13 residues. The germline CDR1 and CDR2 sequences are MNHEY and SMNVEV (reference sequence).